The 26 T cell receptor beta chains reported below all come from one sample, sequenced in a study of blood T cell repertoires in COVID-19. Data came from immunoSEQ multiplex PCR; TCRdb stores just in-frame clones and leaves some out. The sample yields about 81,000 clones, 80% to 90% seen once. The sample taken for sequencing was peripheral blood. The receptors come from a woman older than 75 with acute or convalescent COVID-19.

V is TRBV6-6 and J is TRBJ1-5; possible D gene TRBD1, 6 bases. The CDR3 is 14 amino acids. Germline assignment: CDR1 MNHNY and CDR2 SVGAGI (reference sequence). CDR3 loop: CAGAGGGGNQPQHF. Written as DNA, the CDR3 is TGTGCGGGAGCGGGGGGCGGGGGCAATCAGCCCCAGCATTTT.

The chain uses TRBV3-1 (or the pseudogene TRBV3-2) and TRBJ1-3, with 7 positions matching TRBD1. The CDR3 is made up of 17 amino acids. The junction had 9 bases not matched to a gene; V was cut back by 4 bases and J by 0 bases. Germline V CDR1 and CDR2: LGHDT, YNNKEL (reference sequence). CDR3 amino acids: CASSPRRTGSSGNTIYF. The CDR3 bases are TGTGCCAGCAGCCCTCGGAGGACAGGCAGCTCTGGAAACACCATATATTTT.

The sample holds one count of this clone. V usage is TRBV21-1 and J usage is TRBJ2-7; the table assigns TRBD1, which was not confirmed against the DNA. TRBV21-1 is deemed a pseudogene. This CDR3 is built from 15 residues. The CDR3 region has the DNA TGTGCCAGCAGCAAAAGGTCGGTCAGGGGCCATGAGCAGTACTTC. This encodes CASSKRSVRGHEQYF.

The V gene is TRBV5-1, the J gene TRBJ1-2, with D possibly TRBD1 on 5 matching bases. This CDR3 is 14 amino acids long. From germline, CDR1 is SGHRS and CDR2 YFSETQ. The V end was cut by 3 bases, the J end by 8 bases, with 17 bases between. The CDR3 is CASSSPQGTVGYTF. The CDR3 DNA sequence: TGCGCCAGCAGCTCCCCCCAGGGAACGGTCGGCTACACCTTC. The whole variable domain, filled in from reference TRBV5-1 and TRBJ1-2, reads KAGVTQTPRYLIKTRGQQVTLSCSPISGHRSVSWYQQTPGQGLQFLFEYFSETQRNKGNFPGRFSGRQFSNSRSEMNVSTLELGDSALYLCASSSPQGTVGYTFGSGTRLTVV.

This clone was seen only a few times. The rearrangement links TRBV3-1 (or the pseudogene TRBV3-2) to TRBJ1-1, with TRBD1 matching 9 bases. Losses at the gene ends were 4 bases for V and 4 bases for J; bases not matched to a gene: 7. This CDR3 has 15 residues. Germline V gene data show CDR1 as LGHDT and CDR2 as YNNKEL (reference sequence). The CDR3 region is CASSRHGTGSTEAFF. The CDR3 DNA is TGTGCCAGCAGCCGACACGGGACAGGGAGCACTGAAGCTTTCTTT.

This clone occurred a few times. Here the CDR3 DNA reads TGTGCCATCAGTGAAGACCTAGCTGCGTCCTACGAGCAGTACTTC. It encodes CAISEDLAASYEQYF. The chain is built from TRBV10-3 and TRBJ2-7; possibly TRBD2 for D (5 bases). The length of the CDR3 is 15 residues. CDR1 ENHRY and CDR2 SYGVKD come from the germline V gene. With 3 bases removed from V and 1 base from J, the gap between germline ends came to 13 bases.

In its sample, this clone was seen once. The chain couples TRBV29-1 to TRBJ1-5; 9 bases fit TRBD1. Germline V gives CDR1 SQVTM, CDR2 ANQGSEA. This CDR3 region has 15 residues. V lost 5 bases to trimming and J lost 1 base; unmatched junction nucleotides: 6. For the CDR3, the DNA is TGCAGCGTTTCGAAGGACAGGGGCAGCAATCAGCCCCAGCATTTT. Translating it yields CSVSKDRGSNQPQHF.

The chain recombines TRBV4-1 with TRBJ1-1, with D perhaps TRBD1 (6 bases). The ends were cut back, 0 bases at V and 4 bases at J, with 12 bases in the middle. Germline V gene lookup returns CDR1 MGHRA and CDR2 YSYEKL. The CDR3 has 15 amino acids. Here the CDR3 DNA reads TGCGCCAGCAGCCAAGATCCAGGGGTGATCACTGAAGCTTTCTTT. It encodes CASSQDPGVITEAFF.

J is TRBJ2-1 and V is TRBV4-3; 7 bases are shared with TRBD2. V shed 0 bases and J 2 bases; nucleotides not matched to a gene: 7. Germline V gene sequence: CDR1 LGHNA, CDR2 YSLEER. The CDR3 sequence is 17 residues long. CDR3 residues: CASSQDPSGVTYNEQFF. CDR3 DNA: TGCGCCAGCAGCCAAGATCCAAGCGGGGTTACCTACAATGAGCAGTTCTTC.

DNA of the CDR3: TGTGCCAGCAGCACAGGACAGATCACCGGGGAGCTGTTTTTT. This translates into CASSTGQITGELFF. V usage is TRBV7-2 and J usage is TRBJ2-2; a possible D gene is TRBD1 (6 bases). Per the germline V gene, CDR1 is SGHTA and CDR2 is FQGNSA. The CDR3 spans 14 residues. Between the trimmed V and J ends, which lost 5 bases and 4 bases, there was a span of 11 bases.

This chain uses TRBV3-1 (or the pseudogene TRBV3-2) with TRBJ2-1; 8 nucleotides agree with TRBD2. Germline-derived CDR1 and CDR2 are LGHDT and YNNKEL (reference sequence). Losses at the gene ends were 0 bases for V and 4 bases for J; bases not matched to a gene: 5. CDR3 length: 16 amino acids. CDR3 loop: CASSQEVLAVYNEQFF. The CDR3 bases are TGTGCCAGCAGCCAAGAGGTACTAGCGGTATACAATGAGCAGTTCTTC.

This rearrangement joins TRBV20-1 to TRBJ2-7; a weak D match, TRBD1 (5 bases). Germline CDR1 is DFQATT and CDR2 is SNEGSKA (reference sequence). V was shortened by 4 bases and J by 1 base, with 11 bases between the two germline ends. This CDR3 is built from 13 residues. This CDR3 is CSAIDDSSYEQYF. The CDR3 DNA sequence: TGCAGTGCTATTGACGACAGTTCCTACGAGCAGTACTTC.

The count of this clone is one. V usage is TRBV2 and J usage is TRBJ1-2; 7 bases fit TRBD1. After removal of 4 bases from V and 1 base from J, the junction contained 9 bases not matched to a gene. The CDR3 has 16 residues. The germline CDR1 and CDR2 sequences are SNHLY and FYNNEI. This CDR3 reads CASSAEGQLINYGYTF. In DNA form, the CDR3 reads TGTGCCAGCAGTGCCGAGGGACAGCTAATTAACTATGGCTACACCTTC. Variable domain in full (rest from reference TRBV2 and TRBJ1-2): EPEVTQTPSHQVTQMGQEVILRCVPISNHLYFYWYRQILGQKVEFLVSFYNNEISEKSEIFDDQFSVERPDGSNFTLKIRSTKLEDSAMYFCASSAEGQLINYGYTFGSGTRLTVV.

DNA for the CDR3: TGCAGCGTCGCCATGTCCCCGGGGGGAGAGACCCAGTACTTC. Translated, it gives CSVAMSPGGETQYF. The V and J genes are TRBV29-1 and TRBJ2-5; 7 bases agree with TRBD2. Germline loops: CDR1 SQVTM, CDR2 ANQGSEA. This CDR3 has 14 residues. The J segment lost 4 bases and the V segment lost 6 bases, leaving 11 bases of the junction unmatched.

This clone occurred a few times. The V call is TRBV27, the J call TRBJ2-7; 15 bases align to TRBD2. V shed 6 bases, J shed 3 bases, and the junction held 0 bases outside the gene matches. This CDR3 has 14 amino acids. Germline CDR1 reads MNHEY; CDR2 reads SMNVEV (reference sequence). CDR3 region: CASRGLAGGYEQYF. Here the CDR3 DNA reads TGTGCCAGCAGGGGACTAGCGGGAGGCTACGAGCAGTACTTC.

The chain links TRBV29-1 to TRBJ1-1; tentative D call: TRBD1 (6 bases). The CDR3 has 16 amino acids. The V and J ends lost 8 bases and 0 bases respectively, with 22 bases between them. Germline V gene data show CDR1 as SQVTM and CDR2 as ANQGSEA. The CDR3 DNA follows: TGCAGCTTAAACAGGGTCAGGGTGGGGATGAACACTGAAGCTTTCTTT. This sequence encodes CSLNRVRVGMNTEAFF.

The V and J genes are TRBV3-1 (or the pseudogene TRBV3-2) and TRBJ2-7; 7 bases align to TRBD1. Unmatched junction bases numbered 8, after V lost 1 base and J lost 2 bases. The CDR3 runs to 16 residues. The germline V gene has CDR1 LGHDT and CDR2 YNNKEL (reference sequence). CDR3 protein: CASSQGLTGRPYEQYF. Written as DNA, the CDR3 is TGTGCCAGCAGCCAAGGATTGACAGGGCGCCCCTACGAGCAGTACTTC.

The rearrangement joins TRBV9 to TRBJ1-6; D perhaps matches TRBD1 (6 bases). The germline V and J ends were trimmed by 0 bases and 7 bases, with 11 bases remaining between them. The CDR3 runs 15 residues. Looked up from germline, CDR1 is SGDLS and CDR2 is YYNGEE. The CDR3 here is CASSVEGERNSPLHF. The DNA of the CDR3 is TGTGCCAGCAGCGTAGAGGGGGAGAGGAATTCACCCCTCCACTTT.

This chain's CDR3 is CATSFRGTGEKLFF. As DNA, the CDR3 is TGTGCCACCAGTTTTAGAGGGACAGGGGAAAAACTGTTTTTT. The V gene is TRBV15, the J gene TRBJ1-4, with TRBD1 matching over 9 bases. The CDR3 runs to 14 residues. The germline V gene encodes CDR1 LNHNV and CDR2 YYDKDF (reference sequence). Unmatched junction bases numbered 7, after V lost 6 bases and J lost 8 bases.

The CDR3 protein is CASSQVKTSGELAKNIQYF. The CDR3, as DNA: TGTGCCAGCAGCCAAGTAAAAACTAGCGGGGAGCTAGCCAAAAACATTCAGTACTTC. The chain combines TRBV3-1 (or the pseudogene TRBV3-2) with TRBJ2-4; 10 nucleotides agree with TRBD2. The CDR3 length is 19 residues. After removal of 1 base from V and 0 bases from J, the junction contained 9 bases not matched to a gene. The germline CDR1 and CDR2 sequences are LGHDT and YNNKEL (reference sequence).

The chain joins TRBV27 to TRBJ2-7; 12 bases line up with TRBD2. CDR3 length: 16 residues. With 0 bases clipped from V and 0 bases from J, the junction kept 0 bases outside the gene matches. Germline values: CDR1 MNHEY, CDR2 SMNVEV (reference sequence). CDR3 loop: CASSLSTSGGSYEQYF. In DNA, the CDR3 is TGTGCCAGCAGTTTATCGACTAGCGGGGGCTCCTACGAGCAGTACTTC.

The rearrangement uses TRBV19 and TRBJ1-2, with unresolved D. Trimming pared 1 base from V and 5 bases from J, leaving 11 bases between. This CDR3 comprises 14 residues. Germline V gene data show CDR1 as LNHDA and CDR2 as SQIVND (reference sequence). The DNA of the CDR3 is TGTGCCAGTAGTATAGGTGGCAGTTTATATGGCTACACCTTC. Translating it yields CASSIGGSLYGYTF. The complete variable domain, with remaining parts taken from reference TRBV19 and TRBJ1-2, reads DGGITQSPKYLFRKEGQNVTLSCEQNLNHDAMYWYRQDPGQGLRLIYYSQIVNDFQKGDIAEGYSVSREKKESFPLTVTSAQKNPTAFYLCASSIGGSLYGYTFGSGTRLTVV.

The CDR3 DNA is TGTGCCAGCAGTGGGCGGTCGGGTGAGCAGTTCTTC. Protein product: CASSGRSGEQFF. The chain is built from TRBV2 and TRBJ2-1; no definite D call. The CDR3 consists of 12 residues. Germline assignment: CDR1 SNHLY and CDR2 FYNNEI. V was cut by 4 bases and J by 9 bases, with 10 bases left in between.

CDR3 loop: CASSLPRGTVKSNTEAFF. The CDR3 nucleotides are TGTGCCAGCAGCTTGCCCCGTGGGACAGTGAAGTCGAACACTGAAGCTTTCTTT. The gene calls are TRBV5-6 and TRBJ1-1, with 7 bases lining up with TRBD1. CDR3 size: 18 residues. From germline, CDR1 is SGHDT and CDR2 YYEEEE. V lost 1 base, J lost 1 base, and 13 bases stayed unmatched.

This clone appeared once. This chain links TRBV5-6 with TRBJ1-3; D gene uncertain. The CDR3 contains 17 residues. V lost 1 base, J lost 0 bases, and 14 bases lay in between. Germline V lookup: CDR1 SGHDT, CDR2 YYEEEE. CDR3 protein: CASSLREVSLSGNTIYF. The CDR3 nucleotides are TGTGCCAGCAGCTTGCGAGAGGTGTCCCTCTCTGGAAACACCATATATTTT.

The gene calls are TRBV5-4 and TRBJ2-1; TRBD2 matches 9 bases. V lost 4 bases and J lost 7; bases outside the gene matches: 12. This CDR3 is built from 16 residues. CDR1 and CDR2 (germline): SGHNT, YYREEE (reference sequence). CDR3 protein: CASSPPASGVLNEQFF. The CDR3 DNA sequence: TGTGCCAGCAGCCCTCCGGCTAGCGGGGTCTTAAATGAGCAGTTCTTC.